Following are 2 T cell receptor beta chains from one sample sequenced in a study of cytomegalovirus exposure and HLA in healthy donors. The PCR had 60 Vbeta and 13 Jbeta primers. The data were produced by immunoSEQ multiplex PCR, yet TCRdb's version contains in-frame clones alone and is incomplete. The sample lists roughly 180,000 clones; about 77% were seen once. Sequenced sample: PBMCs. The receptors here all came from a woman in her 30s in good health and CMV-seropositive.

This CDR3 is CASSLMGGDTQYF. CDR3 DNA: TGCGCCAGCAGCCTCATGGGAGGGGATACGCAGTATTTT. This sequence joins TRBV4-1 and TRBJ2-3, with TRBD2 matching over 7 bases. The trim removed 4 bases at V and 6 bases at J, leaving 4 bases unmatched. Per germline, CDR1 MGHRA and CDR2 YSYEKL. The CDR3 length is 13 residues.

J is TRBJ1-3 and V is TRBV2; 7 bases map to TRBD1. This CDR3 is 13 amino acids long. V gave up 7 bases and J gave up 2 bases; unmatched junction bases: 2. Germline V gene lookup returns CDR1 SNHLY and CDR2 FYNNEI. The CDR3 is CASNRGPGNTIYF. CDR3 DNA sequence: TGTGCCAGCAATAGGGGGCCTGGAAACACCATATATTTT.